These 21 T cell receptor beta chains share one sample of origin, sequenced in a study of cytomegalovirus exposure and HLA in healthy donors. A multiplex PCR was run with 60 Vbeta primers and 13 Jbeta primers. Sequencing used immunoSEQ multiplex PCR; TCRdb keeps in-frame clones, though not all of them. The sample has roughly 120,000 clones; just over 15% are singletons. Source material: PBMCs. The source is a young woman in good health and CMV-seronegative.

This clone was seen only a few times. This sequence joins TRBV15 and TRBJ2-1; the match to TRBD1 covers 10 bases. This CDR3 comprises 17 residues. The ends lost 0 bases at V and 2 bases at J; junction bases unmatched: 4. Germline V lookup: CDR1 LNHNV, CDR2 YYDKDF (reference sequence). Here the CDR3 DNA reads TGTGCCACCAGCAGAGATACGGGACAGGGGCCCTACAATGAGCAGTTCTTC. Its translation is CATSRDTGQGPYNEQFF.

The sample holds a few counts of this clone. The CDR3 DNA reads TGCGCCAGCAGCTTGGCCGGTACCGGGAGGGCCCCCTACGAGCAGTACTTC. Residues: CASSLAGTGRAPYEQYF. The gene calls are TRBV5-1 and TRBJ2-7; 8 positions match TRBD2. This CDR3 contains 17 residues. CDR1 and CDR2 from the germline V gene are SGHRS and YFSETQ. V trimming: 0 bases; J trimming: 2 bases; junction bases outside the gene matches: 10.

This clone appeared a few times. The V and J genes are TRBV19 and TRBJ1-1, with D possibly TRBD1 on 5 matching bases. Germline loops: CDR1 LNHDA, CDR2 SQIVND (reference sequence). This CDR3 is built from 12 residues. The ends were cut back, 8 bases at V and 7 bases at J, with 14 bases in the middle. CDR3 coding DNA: TGTGCCAGTTCCCTGAGGCAGGGTGAAGCTTTCTTT. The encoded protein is CASSLRQGEAFF.

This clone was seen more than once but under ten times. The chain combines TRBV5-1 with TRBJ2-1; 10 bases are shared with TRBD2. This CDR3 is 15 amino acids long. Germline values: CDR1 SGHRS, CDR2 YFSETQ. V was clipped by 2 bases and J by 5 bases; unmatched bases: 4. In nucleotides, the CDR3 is TGCGCCAGCAGCTTTACTAGCGGGGAGCACAATGAGCAGTTCTTC. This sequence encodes CASSFTSGEHNEQFF.

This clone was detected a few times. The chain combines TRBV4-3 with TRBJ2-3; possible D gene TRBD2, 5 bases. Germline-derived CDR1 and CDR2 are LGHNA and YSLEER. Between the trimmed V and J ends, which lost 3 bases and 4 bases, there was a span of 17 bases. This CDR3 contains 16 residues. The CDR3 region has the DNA TGCGCCAGCAGCCAGGGAGACTCCCCCGGCGCAGATACGCAGTATTTT. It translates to CASSQGDSPGADTQYF.

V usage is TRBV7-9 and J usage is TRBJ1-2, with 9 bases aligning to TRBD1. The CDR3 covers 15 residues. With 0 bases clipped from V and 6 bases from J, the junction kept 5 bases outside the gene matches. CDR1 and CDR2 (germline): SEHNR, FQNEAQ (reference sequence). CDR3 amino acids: CASSLAYRGHHGYTF. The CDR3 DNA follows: TGTGCCAGCAGCTTAGCCTACAGGGGGCACCATGGCTACACCTTC.

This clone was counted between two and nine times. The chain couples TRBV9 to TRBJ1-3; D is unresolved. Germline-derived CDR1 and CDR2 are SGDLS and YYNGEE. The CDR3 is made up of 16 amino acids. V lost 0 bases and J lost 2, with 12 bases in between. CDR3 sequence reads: CASSVEISSTGNTIYF. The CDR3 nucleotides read TGTGCCAGCAGCGTAGAGATTTCGAGTACTGGAAACACCATATATTTT.

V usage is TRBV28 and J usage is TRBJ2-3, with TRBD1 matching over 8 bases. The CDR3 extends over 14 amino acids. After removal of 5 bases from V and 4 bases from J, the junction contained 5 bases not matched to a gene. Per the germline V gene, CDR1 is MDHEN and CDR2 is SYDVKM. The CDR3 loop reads CASSPGGDADTQYF. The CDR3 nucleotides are TGTGCCAGCAGTCCAGGGGGCGACGCAGATACGCAGTATTTT.

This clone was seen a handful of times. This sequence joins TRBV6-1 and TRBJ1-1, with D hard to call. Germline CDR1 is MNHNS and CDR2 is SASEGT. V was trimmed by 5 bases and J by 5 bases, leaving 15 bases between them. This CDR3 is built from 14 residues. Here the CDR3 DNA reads TGTGCCAGCAGTACTAGACTAATGGTAACTGAAGCTTTCTTT. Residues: CASSTRLMVTEAFF.

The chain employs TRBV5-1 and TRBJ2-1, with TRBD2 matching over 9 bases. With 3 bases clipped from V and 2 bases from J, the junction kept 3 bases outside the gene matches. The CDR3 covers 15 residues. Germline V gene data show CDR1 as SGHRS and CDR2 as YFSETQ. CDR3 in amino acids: CASSYTSGPYNEQFF. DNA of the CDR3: TGCGCCAGCAGCTATACTAGCGGGCCCTACAATGAGCAGTTCTTC.

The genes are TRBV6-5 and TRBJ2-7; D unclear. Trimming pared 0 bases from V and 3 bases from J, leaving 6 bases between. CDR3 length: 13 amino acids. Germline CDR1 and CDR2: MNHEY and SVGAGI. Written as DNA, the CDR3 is TGTGCCAGCAGTTACTCAGTTAGCTACGAGCAGTACTTC. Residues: CASSYSVSYEQYF.

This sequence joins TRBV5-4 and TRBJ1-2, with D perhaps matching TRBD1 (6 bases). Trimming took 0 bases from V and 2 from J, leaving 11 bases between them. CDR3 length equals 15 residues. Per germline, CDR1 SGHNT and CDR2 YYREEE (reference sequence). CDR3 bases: TGTGCCAGCAGCTTGGAGGACAGACCCAACTATGGCTACACCTTC. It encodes CASSLEDRPNYGYTF.

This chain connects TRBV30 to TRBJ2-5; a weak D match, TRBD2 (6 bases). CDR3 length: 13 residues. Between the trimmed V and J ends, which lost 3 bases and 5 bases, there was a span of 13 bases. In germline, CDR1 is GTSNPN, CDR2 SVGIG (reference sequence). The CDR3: CAWRRRGDETQYF. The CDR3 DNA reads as TGTGCCTGGAGAAGGAGGGGAGACGAGACCCAGTACTTC.

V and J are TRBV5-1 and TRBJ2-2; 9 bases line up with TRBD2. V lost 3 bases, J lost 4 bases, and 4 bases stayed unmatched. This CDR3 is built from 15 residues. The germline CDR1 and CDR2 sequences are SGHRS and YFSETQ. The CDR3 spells CASSWGSGSTGELFF. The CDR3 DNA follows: TGCGCCAGCAGCTGGGGTAGCGGGAGCACCGGGGAGCTGTTTTTT.

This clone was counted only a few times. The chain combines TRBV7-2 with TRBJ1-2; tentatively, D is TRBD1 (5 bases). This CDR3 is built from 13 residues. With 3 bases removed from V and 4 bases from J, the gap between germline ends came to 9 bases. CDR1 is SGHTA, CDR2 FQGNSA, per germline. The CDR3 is CASSLATAYGYTF. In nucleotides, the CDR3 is TGTGCCAGCAGCTTGGCGACAGCCTATGGCTACACCTTC.

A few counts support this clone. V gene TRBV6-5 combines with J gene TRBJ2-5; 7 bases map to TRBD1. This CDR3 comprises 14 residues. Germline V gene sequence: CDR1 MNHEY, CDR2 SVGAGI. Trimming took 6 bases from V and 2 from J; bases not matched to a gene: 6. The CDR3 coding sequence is TGTGCCAGCAGCCAAGAGGGGGCTCAAGAGACCCAGTACTTC. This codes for CASSQEGAQETQYF.

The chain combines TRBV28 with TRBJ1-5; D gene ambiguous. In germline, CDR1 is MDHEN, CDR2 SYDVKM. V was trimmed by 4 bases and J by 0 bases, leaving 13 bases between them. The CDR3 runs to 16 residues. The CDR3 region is CASSYLWEVSNQPQHF. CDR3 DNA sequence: TGTGCCAGCAGTTACCTCTGGGAGGTTAGCAATCAGCCCCAGCATTTT.

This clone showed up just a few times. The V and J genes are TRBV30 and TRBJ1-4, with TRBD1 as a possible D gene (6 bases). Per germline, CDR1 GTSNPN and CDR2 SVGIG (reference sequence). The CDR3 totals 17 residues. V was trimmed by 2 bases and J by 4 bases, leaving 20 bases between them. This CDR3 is CAWSLGTSFANNEKLFF. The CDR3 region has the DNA TGTGCCTGGAGTCTCGGGACAAGCTTTGCAAATAATGAAAAACTGTTTTTT. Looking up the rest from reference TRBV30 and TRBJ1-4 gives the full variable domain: SQTIHQWPATLVQPVGSPLSLECTVEGTSNPNLYWYRQAAGRGLQLLFYSVGIGQISSEVPQNLSASRPQDRQFILSSKKLLLSDSGFYLCAWSLGTSFANNEKLFFGSGTQLSVL.

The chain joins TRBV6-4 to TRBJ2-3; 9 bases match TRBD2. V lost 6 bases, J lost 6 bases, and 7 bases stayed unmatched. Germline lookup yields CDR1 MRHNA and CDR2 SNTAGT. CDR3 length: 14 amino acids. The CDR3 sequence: CASSQTSGVDTQYF. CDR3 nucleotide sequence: TGTGCCAGCAGCCAGACTAGCGGCGTCGATACGCAGTATTTT.

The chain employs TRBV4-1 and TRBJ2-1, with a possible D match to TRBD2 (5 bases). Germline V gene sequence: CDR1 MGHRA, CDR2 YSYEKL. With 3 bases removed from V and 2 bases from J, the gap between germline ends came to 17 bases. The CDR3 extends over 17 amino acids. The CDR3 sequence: CASSHPARETAYNEQFF. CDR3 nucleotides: TGCGCCAGCAGCCACCCGGCACGGGAAACCGCCTACAATGAGCAGTTCTTC.

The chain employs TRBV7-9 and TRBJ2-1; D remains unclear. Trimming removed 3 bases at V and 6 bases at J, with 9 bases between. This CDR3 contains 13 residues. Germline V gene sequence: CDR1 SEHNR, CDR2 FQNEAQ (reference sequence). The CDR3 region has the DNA TGTGCCAGCAGCTTTCGAGAGCGCAATGAGCAGTTCTTC. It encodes CASSFRERNEQFF. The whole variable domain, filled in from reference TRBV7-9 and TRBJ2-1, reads DTGVSQNPRHKITKRGQNVTFRCDPISEHNRLYWYRQTLGQGPEFLTYFQNEAQLEKSRLLSDRFSAERPKGSFSTLEIQRTEQGDSAMYLCASSFRERNEQFFGPGTRLTVL.